Listed below are T cell receptor beta chains from one sample, sequenced in a study of blood T cell repertoires in COVID-19. This table comes from immunoSEQ multiplex PCR, and its TCRdb copy is limited to in-frame clones, with some not included. The data hold 65,000 to 80,000 clones, with around 86% observed a single time. Material: peripheral blood. The receptor source for this set is a man aged 25 to 40 with acute or convalescent COVID-19. The CDR3 runs from the conserved cysteine through the conserved F or W. A D gene is named only where the DNA matches it firmly. The size field is filled for only some rows; it gives once, few, many or a size class.

V gene: TRBV2; CDR3 length: 15; D gene: TRBD1; clone size: NA; J gene: TRBJ1-4; CDR3 protein: CASSQRGQGAGKLFF; CDR3 DNA: TGTGCCAGCAGCCAGAGGGGACAGGGGGCGGGAAAACTGTTTTTT
V gene: TRBV18; CDR3 length: 16; D gene: NA; clone size: NA; J gene: TRBJ1-3; CDR3 protein: CASSPTQQVTGNTIYF; CDR3 DNA: TGTGCCAGCTCACCGACACAGCAGGTTACTGGAAACACCATATATTTT
V gene: TRBV5-4; CDR3 length: 15; D gene: NA; clone size: few; J gene: TRBJ1-1; CDR3 protein: CASSFDLTENTEAFF; CDR3 DNA: TGTGCCAGCAGCTTCGATTTGACTGAGAACACTGAAGCTTTCTTT
V gene: TRBV7-9; CDR3 length: 14; D gene: TRBD1; clone size: NA; J gene: TRBJ2-3; CDR3 protein: CASTGTASTDTQYF; CDR3 DNA: TGTGCCAGCACCGGGACAGCTAGCACAGATACGCAGTATTTT
V gene: TRBV5-1; CDR3 length: 16; D gene: NA; clone size: once; J gene: TRBJ2-6; CDR3 protein: CASSQGQTSGANVLTF; CDR3 DNA: TGCGCCAGCAGCCAAGGACAGACCTCTGGGGCCAACGTCCTGACTTTC
V gene: TRBV29-1; CDR3 length: 13; D gene: NA; clone size: NA; J gene: TRBJ2-5; CDR3 protein: CSAGTESGETQYF; CDR3 DNA: TGCAGCGCGGGGACGGAGTCCGGAGAGACCCAGTACTTC
V gene: TRBV18; CDR3 length: 16; D gene: NA; clone size: NA; J gene: TRBJ1-4; CDR3 protein: CASSPFRGRPDEKLFF; CDR3 DNA: TGTGCCAGCTCACCATTCAGAGGGAGGCCCGATGAAAAACTGTTTTTT
V gene: TRBV4-2; CDR3 length: 12; D gene: NA; clone size: NA; J gene: TRBJ1-4; CDR3 protein: CASSQDRLGLFF; CDR3 DNA: TGTGCCAGCAGCCAAGACAGGTTGGGACTGTTTTTT
V gene: TRBV5-6; CDR3 length: 13; D gene: NA; clone size: NA; J gene: TRBJ2-5; CDR3 protein: CASSLLGGETQYF; CDR3 DNA: TGTGCCAGCAGCTTGCTGGGGGGAGAGACCCAGTACTTC
V gene: TRBV5-6; CDR3 length: 14; D gene: TRBD1; clone size: NA; J gene: TRBJ1-6; CDR3 protein: CASSSRTGAAPLHF; CDR3 DNA: TGTGCCAGCAGCTCACGGACAGGGGCGGCACCCCTCCACTTT
V gene: TRBV10-3; CDR3 length: 12; D gene: TRBD1; clone size: NA; J gene: TRBJ1-3; CDR3 protein: CATRTGENTIYF; CDR3 DNA: TGTGCCACCCGGACAGGGGAAAACACCATATATTTT
V gene: TRBV3-1/TRBV3-2; CDR3 length: 16; D gene: TRBD2; clone size: NA; J gene: TRBJ2-5; CDR3 protein: CASSRPSGGLGETQYF; CDR3 DNA: TGTGCCAGCAGCCGGCCTTCGGGGGGGCTGGGAGAGACCCAGTACTTC
V gene: TRBV19; CDR3 length: 15; D gene: NA; clone size: NA; J gene: TRBJ1-2; CDR3 protein: CASSIGHTTNYGYTF; CDR3 DNA: TGTGCCAGTAGTATTGGACACACCACTAACTATGGCTACACCTTC
V gene: TRBV5-1; CDR3 length: 16; D gene: NA; clone size: NA; J gene: TRBJ2-1; CDR3 protein: CASSLSGDSEYNEQFF; CDR3 DNA: TGCGCCAGCAGCTTATCCGGGGATAGCGAGTACAATGAGCAGTTCTTC
V gene: TRBV5-1; CDR3 length: 14; D gene: NA; clone size: NA; J gene: TRBJ2-7; CDR3 protein: CASSRGIEMYEQYF; CDR3 DNA: TGCGCCAGCAGCAGGGGCATAGAAATGTACGAGCAGTACTTC
V gene: TRBV14; CDR3 length: 16; D gene: NA; clone size: NA; J gene: TRBJ1-4; CDR3 protein: CASSPLGVGGGEKLFF; CDR3 DNA: TGTGCCAGCAGCCCCCTCGGGGTCGGGGGGGGTGAAAAACTGTTTTTT
V gene: TRBV4-1; CDR3 length: 18; D gene: TRBD1; clone size: NA; J gene: TRBJ2-2; CDR3 protein: CASSQDPSSTGDTGELFF; CDR3 DNA: TGCGCCAGCAGCCAAGATCCCTCCTCAACAGGGGACACCGGGGAGCTGTTTTTT
V gene: TRBV5-1; CDR3 length: 15; D gene: TRBD1; clone size: NA; J gene: TRBJ1-5; CDR3 protein: CASSKDGTGRQPQHF; CDR3 DNA: TGCGCCAGCAGCAAAGACGGGACAGGGCGGCAGCCCCAGCATTTT
V gene: TRBV7-2; CDR3 length: 13; D gene: NA; clone size: NA; J gene: TRBJ1-1; CDR3 protein: CASSLARQSEAFF; CDR3 DNA: TGTGCCAGCAGCTTAGCCCGACAGAGTGAAGCTTTCTTT
V gene: TRBV7-3; CDR3 length: 12; D gene: NA; clone size: NA; J gene: TRBJ1-2; CDR3 protein: CASSFFSGGYTF; CDR3 DNA: TGTGCCAGCAGCTTTTTCAGTGGTGGCTACACCTTC
V gene: TRBV4-2; CDR3 length: 13; D gene: NA; clone size: NA; J gene: TRBJ1-3; CDR3 protein: CASSQEWRNTIYF; CDR3 DNA: TGTGCCAGCAGCCAAGAATGGCGAAACACCATATATTTT
V gene: TRBV3-1/TRBV3-2; CDR3 length: 18; D gene: TRBD1; clone size: NA; J gene: TRBJ2-3; CDR3 protein: CASSQDFGTGGITDTQYF; CDR3 DNA: TGTGCCAGCAGCCAAGACTTTGGGACAGGGGGTATCACAGATACGCAGTATTTT
V gene: TRBV30; CDR3 length: 14; D gene: NA; clone size: NA; J gene: TRBJ2-3; CDR3 protein: CAWSYGGSGDTQYF; CDR3 DNA: TGTGCCTGGAGTTATGGAGGGTCCGGAGATACGCAGTATTTT
V gene: TRBV7-2; CDR3 length: 14; D gene: NA; clone size: NA; J gene: TRBJ1-6; CDR3 protein: CASSFRAGNSPLHF; CDR3 DNA: TGTGCCAGCAGCTTCCGGGCAGGGAATTCACCCCTCCACTTT
V gene: TRBV19; CDR3 length: 14; D gene: NA; clone size: NA; J gene: TRBJ1-1; CDR3 protein: CASSEQGGRTEAFF; CDR3 DNA: TGTGCCAGTAGTGAACAGGGCGGGAGGACTGAAGCTTTCTTT
V gene: TRBV4-2; CDR3 length: 13; D gene: NA; clone size: NA; J gene: TRBJ1-2; CDR3 protein: CASSQDQGMGYTF; CDR3 DNA: TGTGCCAGCAGCCAAGACCAGGGTATGGGCTACACCTTC
V gene: TRBV2; CDR3 length: 14; D gene: TRBD1; clone size: NA; J gene: TRBJ2-7; CDR3 protein: CASGETGRNYEQYF; CDR3 DNA: TGTGCCAGCGGAGAGACAGGGCGGAACTACGAGCAGTACTTC
V gene: TRBV6-5; CDR3 length: 16; D gene: NA; clone size: once; J gene: TRBJ1-6; CDR3 protein: CASSYLRPSHNSPLHF; CDR3 DNA: TGTGCCAGCAGTTACCTCCGGCCTAGCCATAATTCACCCCTCCACTTT
V gene: TRBV5-1; CDR3 length: 16; D gene: TRBD1; clone size: NA; J gene: TRBJ2-1; CDR3 protein: CASRELDRVGSNEQFF; CDR3 DNA: TGCGCCAGCAGGGAATTAGACAGGGTGGGCAGCAATGAGCAGTTCTTC
V gene: TRBV25-1; CDR3 length: 14; D gene: TRBD1; clone size: NA; J gene: TRBJ2-5; CDR3 protein: CASRTGGGVETQYF; CDR3 DNA: TGTGCCAGCAGGACAGGGGGCGGGGTGGAGACCCAGTACTTC
V gene: TRBV5-8; CDR3 length: 15; D gene: TRBD1; clone size: NA; J gene: TRBJ1-4; CDR3 protein: CASRGQVNTNEKLFF; CDR3 DNA: TGTGCCAGCAGGGGACAGGTCAACACTAATGAAAAACTGTTTTTT
V gene: TRBV5-4; CDR3 length: 18; D gene: TRBD1; clone size: NA; J gene: TRBJ1-4; CDR3 protein: CASSHGTGTGSSGEKLFF; CDR3 DNA: TGTGCCAGCAGCCATGGGACCGGGACAGGGTCGTCGGGAGAAAAACTGTTTTTT
V gene: TRBV7-8; CDR3 length: 16; D gene: NA; clone size: NA; J gene: TRBJ2-3; CDR3 protein: CASSLVAGSSTDTQYF; CDR3 DNA: TGTGCCAGCAGCTTAGTTGCAGGTTCTAGCACAGATACGCAGTATTTT
V gene: TRBV30; CDR3 length: 14; D gene: NA; clone size: NA; J gene: TRBJ1-6; CDR3 protein: CAWSELGWRAPLHF; CDR3 DNA: TGTGCCTGGAGTGAACTGGGGTGGAGGGCACCCCTCCACTTT
V gene: TRBV6-5; CDR3 length: 14; D gene: TRBD1; clone size: NA; J gene: TRBJ1-1; CDR3 protein: CASSLGQGATEAFF; CDR3 DNA: TGTGCCAGCAGTCTCGGACAGGGGGCCACTGAAGCTTTCTTT
V gene: TRBV3-1/TRBV3-2; CDR3 length: 14; D gene: NA; clone size: NA; J gene: TRBJ1-2; CDR3 protein: CASSPIRQNYGYTF; CDR3 DNA: TGTGCCAGCAGCCCAATCCGACAGAACTATGGCTACACCTTC
V gene: TRBV19; CDR3 length: 13; D gene: NA; clone size: NA; J gene: TRBJ2-3; CDR3 protein: CATCDRREDTQYF; CDR3 DNA: TGTGCCACCTGTGACAGACGGGAGGATACGCAGTATTTT
V gene: TRBV27; CDR3 length: 16; D gene: TRBD1; clone size: NA; J gene: TRBJ1-5; CDR3 protein: CASSPWDRGLGQPQHF; CDR3 DNA: TGTGCCAGCAGTCCATGGGACAGGGGGCTGGGGCAGCCCCAGCATTTT
V gene: TRBV6-5; CDR3 length: 14; D gene: TRBD1; clone size: NA; J gene: TRBJ1-2; CDR3 protein: CASSYHVGTDGYTF; CDR3 DNA: TGTGCCAGCAGTTACCACGTCGGGACAGATGGCTACACCTTC
V gene: TRBV5-5; CDR3 length: 13; D gene: TRBD1; clone size: NA; J gene: TRBJ2-1; CDR3 protein: CASSSHWDRVQFF; CDR3 DNA: TGTGCCAGCAGCTCCCATTGGGACAGGGTCCAGTTCTTC
V gene: TRBV7-9; CDR3 length: 14; D gene: TRBD1; clone size: NA; J gene: TRBJ2-7; CDR3 protein: CASSFPGQPYEQYF; CDR3 DNA: TGTGCCAGCAGCTTTCCGGGACAGCCCTACGAGCAGTACTTC
V gene: TRBV5-1; CDR3 length: 14; D gene: TRBD1; clone size: NA; J gene: TRBJ1-4; CDR3 protein: CASSQGQVNEKLFF; CDR3 DNA: TGCGCCAGCAGCCAAGGACAGGTTAATGAAAAACTGTTTTTT
V gene: TRBV27; CDR3 length: 13; D gene: TRBD1; clone size: NA; J gene: TRBJ1-5; CDR3 protein: CASRPDRNQPQHF; CDR3 DNA: TGTGCCAGCAGACCGGACAGGAATCAGCCCCAGCATTTT
V gene: TRBV19; CDR3 length: 13; D gene: NA; clone size: NA; J gene: TRBJ1-1; CDR3 protein: CASSQQGSTEAFF; CDR3 DNA: TGTGCCAGTAGTCAGCAGGGGAGCACTGAAGCTTTCTTT
V gene: TRBV10-1; CDR3 length: 15; D gene: TRBD2; clone size: NA; J gene: TRBJ2-1; CDR3 protein: CASSAGGAGYNEQFF; CDR3 DNA: TGCGCCAGCAGTGCGGGGGGGGCCGGCTACAATGAGCAGTTCTTC
V gene: TRBV9; CDR3 length: 14; D gene: TRBD1; clone size: NA; J gene: TRBJ2-5; CDR3 protein: CASSGHRGPETQYF; CDR3 DNA: TGTGCCAGCAGCGGCCACAGGGGGCCAGAGACCCAGTACTTC
V gene: TRBV5-1; CDR3 length: 15; D gene: NA; clone size: NA; J gene: TRBJ1-2; CDR3 protein: CASSLASGDVYGYTF; CDR3 DNA: TGCGCCAGCAGCTTGGCGTCAGGGGATGTCTATGGCTACACCTTC
V gene: TRBV3-1/TRBV3-2; CDR3 length: 14; D gene: TRBD1; clone size: NA; J gene: TRBJ1-4; CDR3 protein: CASSLQGAGEKLFF; CDR3 DNA: TGTGCCAGCAGCCTACAGGGGGCTGGGGAAAAACTGTTTTTT
V gene: TRBV5-1; CDR3 length: 19; D gene: TRBD2; clone size: many; J gene: TRBJ2-5; CDR3 protein: CASSLGLAGGSGYQETQYF; CDR3 DNA: TGCGCCAGCAGCCTGGGCCTAGCGGGAGGGTCGGGGTACCAAGAGACCCAGTACTTC
V gene: TRBV5-4; CDR3 length: 16; D gene: TRBD1; clone size: NA; J gene: TRBJ2-2; CDR3 protein: CASSPKQGALTGELFF; CDR3 DNA: TGTGCCAGCAGCCCAAAACAGGGGGCTCTTACCGGGGAGCTGTTTTTT
V gene: TRBV12-3/TRBV12-4; CDR3 length: 13; D gene: NA; clone size: NA; J gene: TRBJ2-1; CDR3 protein: CASSFGTENEQFF; CDR3 DNA: TGTGCCAGCAGTTTCGGGACTGAGAATGAGCAGTTCTTC
V gene: TRBV28; CDR3 length: 15; D gene: TRBD2; clone size: NA; J gene: TRBJ2-2; CDR3 protein: CASRRGGADTGELFF; CDR3 DNA: TGTGCCAGCAGGCGCGGGGGGGCCGACACCGGGGAGCTGTTTTTT
V gene: TRBV18; CDR3 length: 13; D gene: NA; clone size: NA; J gene: TRBJ1-5; CDR3 protein: CASSSGRGQPQHF; CDR3 DNA: TGTGCCAGTTCCTCCGGTCGGGGTCAGCCCCAGCATTTT
V gene: TRBV5-3; CDR3 length: 18; D gene: TRBD1; clone size: NA; J gene: TRBJ1-5; CDR3 protein: CARSLIGQGFYSNQPQHF; CDR3 DNA: TGTGCCAGAAGCTTGATAGGACAGGGATTTTATAGCAATCAGCCCCAGCATTTT